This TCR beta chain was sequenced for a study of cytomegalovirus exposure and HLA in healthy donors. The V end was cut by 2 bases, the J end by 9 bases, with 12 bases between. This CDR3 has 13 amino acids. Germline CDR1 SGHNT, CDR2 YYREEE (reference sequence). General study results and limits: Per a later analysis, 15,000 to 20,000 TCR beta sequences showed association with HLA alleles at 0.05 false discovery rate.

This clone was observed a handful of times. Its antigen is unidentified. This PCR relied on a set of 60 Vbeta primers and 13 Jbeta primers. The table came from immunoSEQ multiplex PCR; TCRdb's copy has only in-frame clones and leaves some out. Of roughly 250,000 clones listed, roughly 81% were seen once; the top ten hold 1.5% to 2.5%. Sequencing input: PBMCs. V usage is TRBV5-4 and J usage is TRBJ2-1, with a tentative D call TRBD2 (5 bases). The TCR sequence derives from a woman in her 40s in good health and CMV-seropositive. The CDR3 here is CASSFEEGGEQFF. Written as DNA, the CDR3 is TGTGCCAGCAGCTTCGAAGAGGGCGGTGAGCAGTTCTTC.